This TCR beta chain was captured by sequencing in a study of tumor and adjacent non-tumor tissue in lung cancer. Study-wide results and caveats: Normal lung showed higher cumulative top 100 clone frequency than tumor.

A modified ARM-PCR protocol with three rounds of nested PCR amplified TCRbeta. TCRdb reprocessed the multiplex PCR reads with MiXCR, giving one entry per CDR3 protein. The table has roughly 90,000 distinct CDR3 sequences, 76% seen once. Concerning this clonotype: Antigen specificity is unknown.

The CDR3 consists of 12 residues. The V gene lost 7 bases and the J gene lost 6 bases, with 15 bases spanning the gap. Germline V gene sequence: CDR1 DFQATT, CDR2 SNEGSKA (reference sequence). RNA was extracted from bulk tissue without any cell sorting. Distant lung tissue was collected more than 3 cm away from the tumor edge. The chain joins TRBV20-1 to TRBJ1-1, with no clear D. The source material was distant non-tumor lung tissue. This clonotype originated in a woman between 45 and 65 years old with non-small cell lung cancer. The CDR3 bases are TGCAGTGGTAAGCGGATCGGCGCTGAAGCTTTCTTT. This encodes CSGKRIGAEAFF.